What follows are 27 T cell receptor beta chains derived from one specimen sequenced in a study of cytomegalovirus exposure and HLA in healthy donors. The PCR used 60 Vbeta and 13 Jbeta primers. Here immunoSEQ multiplex PCR was the method, and the copy in TCRdb shows in-frame clones only, minus some. The data show 150,000 to 200,000 clones, under 70% seen once. The specimen sequenced was PBMCs. The receptors originated from a man aged 25 to 45 in good health and CMV-seropositive.

The chain is built from TRBV27 and TRBJ1-2; D gene unclear. Trimming pared 5 bases from V and 8 bases from J, leaving 9 bases between. From germline, CDR1 is MNHEY and CDR2 SMNVEV (reference sequence). The length of the CDR3 is 11 residues. Written as DNA, the CDR3 is TGTGCCAGCAGTGGACTTGACGGCTACACCTTC. Translating it yields CASSGLDGYTF.

The gene calls are TRBV5-1 and TRBJ2-7, with TRBD2 matching 10 bases. From germline, CDR1 is SGHRS and CDR2 YFSETQ. The CDR3 runs to 15 residues. Trimming removed 0 bases from V and 3 bases from J; junction bases left unmatched: 3. For the CDR3, the DNA is TGCGCCAGCAGCTTGGAGGGGACTAGCGTCTACGAGCAGTACTTC. Translation: CASSLEGTSVYEQYF.

The V gene is TRBV28, the J gene TRBJ2-5; 10 bases match TRBD1. This CDR3 contains 16 residues. CDR1 MDHEN and CDR2 SYDVKM come from the germline V gene. J lost 1 base, V lost 5 bases, and 7 bases had no gene match. The chain's CDR3 is CASSERDRGLQETQYF. The CDR3 bases are TGTGCCAGCAGTGAGAGGGACAGGGGACTCCAAGAGACCCAGTACTTC. Variable domain in full (rest from reference TRBV28 and TRBJ2-5): DVKVTQSSRYLVKRTGEKVFLECVQDMDHENMFWYRQDPGLGLRLIYFSYDVKMKEKGDIPEGYSVSREKKERFSLILESASTNQTSMYLCASSERDRGLQETQYFGPGTRLLVL.

This chain connects TRBV27 to TRBJ2-7; 10 nucleotides align to TRBD2. The CDR3 is 14 amino acids. Germline V gives CDR1 MNHEY, CDR2 SMNVEV (reference sequence). The V segment lost 3 bases and the J segment 3 bases; nucleotides outside the gene matches: 2. The CDR3: CASSFGLADYEQYF. The CDR3 bases are TGTGCCAGCAGTTTTGGACTAGCGGACTACGAGCAGTACTTC.

The chain employs TRBV27 and TRBJ2-3; no clear D. Germline assignment: CDR1 MNHEY and CDR2 SMNVEV (reference sequence). The V gene lost 3 bases and the J gene lost 6 bases, with 13 bases spanning the gap. The CDR3 consists of 14 residues. The CDR3 region has the DNA TGTGCCAGCAGTTTTAGTGCGCGGTGGGATACGCAGTATTTT. The encoded protein is CASSFSARWDTQYF.

This chain connects TRBV28 to TRBJ2-7, with 8 bases identical to TRBD1. The trim removed 5 bases at V and 7 bases at J, leaving 16 bases unmatched. The CDR3 loop spans 16 amino acids. Germline V CDR1 and CDR2: MDHEN, SYDVKM. CDR3 coding DNA: TGTGCCAGCAGTACCTTCTCCCGGACAGGGTTTCGGGAGCAGTACTTC. This encodes CASSTFSRTGFREQYF.

This chain uses TRBV7-8 with TRBJ1-1; D remains unclear. Germline loops: CDR1 SGHVS, CDR2 FQNEAQ. The CDR3 totals 11 residues. Trimming left V 5 bases short and J 7 bases short, with 8 bases between. The CDR3 is CASSRYIEAFF. The CDR3 DNA reads as TGTGCCAGCAGCCGTTACATTGAAGCTTTCTTT. The full variable domain, in which reference TRBV7-8 and TRBJ1-1 provide the parts outside the CDR3, is GAGVSQSPRYKVAKRGQDVALRCDPISGHVSLFWYQQALGQGPEFLTYFQNEAQLDKSGLPSDRFFAERPEGSVSTLKIQRTQQEDSAVYLCASSRYIEAFFGQGTRLTVV.

The J gene is TRBJ2-5, the V gene TRBV11-1; a weak D match, TRBD1 (7 bases). Germline V gene sequence: CDR1 SGHAT, CDR2 FQDESV (reference sequence). V was shortened by 4 bases and J by 5 bases, with 17 bases between the two germline ends. The CDR3 contains 15 residues. CDR3 in amino acids: CASSSHTGAGETQYF. CDR3 nucleotides: TGTGCCAGCAGCTCGCATACAGGGGCGGGGGAGACCCAGTACTTC. The entire variable domain, with the rest obtained from reference TRBV11-1 and TRBJ2-5, is as follows: EAEVAQSPRYKITEKSQAVAFWCDPISGHATLYWYRQILGQGPELLVQFQDESVVDDSQLPKDRFSAERLKGVDSTLKIQPAELGDSAMYLCASSSHTGAGETQYFGPGTRLLVL.

The chain recombines TRBV6-5 with TRBJ1-5; 8 bases fit TRBD1. Trimming took 2 bases from V and 7 from J; bases not matched to a gene: 4. Per germline, CDR1 MNHEY and CDR2 SVGAGI. The CDR3 sequence is 14 residues long. CDR3 nucleotides: TGTGCCAGCAGTTACGACAGGGGAGGCCAGCCCCAGCATTTT. The encoded protein is CASSYDRGGQPQHF.

The rearrangement uses TRBV12-5 and TRBJ2-3, with 8 bases matching TRBD2. V trimming: 0 bases; J trimming: 1 base; junction bases outside the gene matches: 9. The CDR3 runs 18 residues. Per germline, CDR1 LGHNT and CDR2 FRNRAP. CDR3 residues: CASGLVGLAGLRTDTQYF. CDR3 coding DNA: TGTGCTAGTGGTTTGGTAGGGCTAGCGGGTCTTCGCACAGATACGCAGTATTTT.

The J gene is TRBJ2-5, the V gene TRBV6-1, with 7 bases fitting TRBD2. The tail of the sequence fits TRBJ2-7 better, so the J call may be wrong. Germline CDR1 is MNHNS and CDR2 is SASEGT. The CDR3 runs 15 residues. The CDR3 DNA follows: TGTGCCAGCAGCCGGAGACAGTTGGGGGGGGACGAGCAGTACTTC. Its translation: CASSRRQLGGDEQYF.

The chain has TRBV6-5 and TRBJ2-2; 11 positions agree with TRBD1. The junction had 5 bases not matched to a gene; V was cut back by 2 bases and J by 6 bases. Germline CDR1 is MNHEY and CDR2 is SVGAGI. The CDR3 length is 16 residues. The CDR3 nucleotides read TGTGCCAGCAGTTACCTCATGGGACAGGGGGCCGGGGAGCTGTTTTTT. Residues: CASSYLMGQGAGELFF.

The chain recombines TRBV29-1 with TRBJ2-7, with D tentatively TRBD1 (5 bases). This CDR3 contains 13 residues. With 0 bases removed from V and 7 bases from J, the gap between germline ends came to 13 bases. Germline V CDR1 and CDR2: SQVTM, ANQGSEA. The CDR3 is CSVEDGSAGEQYF. The CDR3 nucleotides are TGCAGCGTTGAAGATGGGTCGGCAGGGGAGCAGTACTTC.

This clone was seen only once. An end of the junction differs from the germline gene, which may be a read error. CDR3 nucleotides: TGTTCCAGCAGCTACCGGACAGGGGAAGCTTTCTTT. It is translated as CSSSYRTGEAFF. V usage is TRBV7-9 and J usage is TRBJ1-1; 8 bases match TRBD1. The CDR3 extends over 12 amino acids. Germline V lookup: CDR1 SEHNR, CDR2 FQNEAQ (reference sequence).

J is TRBJ2-1 and V is TRBV9; TRBD2 matches 12 bases. Germline V gene sequence: CDR1 SGDLS, CDR2 YYNGEE. The V and J ends lost 2 bases and 9 bases, in that order; junction bases with no gene match: 9. This CDR3 is 16 amino acids long. As DNA, the CDR3 is TGTGCCAGCAGCGTTTATCTAGCGGGAGGGCCCGGTGAGCAGTTCTTC. Protein product: CASSVYLAGGPGEQFF.

The rearrangement joins TRBV30 to TRBJ1-4; D perhaps matches TRBD1 (5 bases). V was shortened by 2 bases and J by 8 bases, with 12 bases between the two germline ends. Germline V CDR1 and CDR2: GTSNPN, SVGIG (reference sequence). This CDR3 is 13 amino acids long. In DNA, the CDR3 is TGTGCCTGGAGTATAGGGGAGGGCGAAAAACTGTTTTTT. Its protein product is CAWSIGEGEKLFF.

In its sample, this clone was seen a few times. The rearrangement joins TRBV27 to TRBJ2-3; 7 bases are a match to TRBD2. The junction had 5 bases not matched to a gene; V was cut back by 5 bases and J by 6 bases. The germline V gene encodes CDR1 MNHEY and CDR2 SMNVEV (reference sequence). This CDR3 comprises 13 residues. The CDR3 protein is CASSRGDLDTQYF. The CDR3 DNA follows: TGTGCCAGCAGTCGGGGGGACCTGGATACGCAGTATTTT.

This chain uses TRBV5-1 with TRBJ2-2, with 7 bases fitting TRBD1. Losses at the gene ends were 4 bases for V and 10 bases for J; bases not matched to a gene: 7. This CDR3 comprises 13 residues. Germline V gene data show CDR1 as SGHRS and CDR2 as YFSETQ. The CDR3 DNA reads as TGCGCCAGCAGCGCCGACAGGGATAAGGAGCTGTTTTTT. Its translation: CASSADRDKELFF.

As for this clone: A junction boundary mismatches the germline segment, possibly from a read error. The rearrangement links TRBV7-9 to TRBJ2-7; 7 bases are a match to TRBD1. The CDR3 loop spans 14 amino acids. Germline CDR1 reads SEHNR; CDR2 reads FQNEAQ (reference sequence). CDR3 sequence (DNA): TGTTCCAGCAGCCCCCGGATGACAGGGCGGGAGCAGTACTTC. Translating gives CSSSPRMTGREQYF.

The chain links TRBV19 to TRBJ2-1; 11 bases are a match to TRBD2. This CDR3 contains 15 residues. CDR1 is LNHDA and CDR2 is SQIVND in the germline V gene (reference sequence). The J segment lost 7 bases and the V segment lost 8 bases, leaving 10 bases of the junction unmatched. DNA for the CDR3: TGTGCCAGTTCCCTTAGCGGGAGGGCCGGGAATGAGCAGTTCTTC. This sequence encodes CASSLSGRAGNEQFF.

The chain carries TRBV30 and TRBJ1-2; tentatively, D is TRBD1 (5 bases). This CDR3 has 12 residues. Trimming removed 2 bases from V and 5 bases from J, with 9 bases in between. Germline V lookup: CDR1 GTSNPN, CDR2 SVGIG (reference sequence). The CDR3 nucleotides read TGTGCCTGGAGTTTGACAGTATATGGCTACACCTTC. It specifies CAWSLTVYGYTF.

This clone has more than one count but fewer than ten. CDR3 sequence: CASSYGRGQIHTGELFF. CDR3 coding DNA: TGTGCCAGCAGCTACGGCAGGGGGCAAATTCACACCGGGGAGCTGTTTTTT. The chain recombines TRBV11-2 with TRBJ2-2, with 8 bases identical to TRBD1. The germline V gene has CDR1 SGHAT and CDR2 FQNNGV. V shed 4 bases, J shed 3 bases, and the junction held 10 bases outside the gene matches. This CDR3 has 17 residues. Full variable domain (remainder filled in from reference TRBV11-2 and TRBJ2-2): EAGVAQSPRYKIIEKRQSVAFWCNPISGHATLYWYQQILGQGPKLLIQFQNNGVVDDSQLPKDRFSAERLKGVDSTLKIQPAKLEDSAVYLCASSYGRGQIHTGELFFGEGSRLTVL.

Only one count was recorded for this clone. J is TRBJ2-7 and V is TRBV2; 9 bases line up with TRBD2. The junction had 11 bases not matched to a gene; V was cut back by 0 bases and J by 11 bases. The CDR3 is made up of 15 amino acids. The germline V gene encodes CDR1 SNHLY and CDR2 FYNNEI. The CDR3 nucleotides are TGTGCCAGCAGTGAAGCGGGACTAGCTCTTGGTATGGAGTACTTC. Translation gives CASSEAGLALGMEYF. Full variable domain (remainder filled in from reference TRBV2 and TRBJ2-7): EPEVTQTPSHQVTQMGQEVILRCVPISNHLYFYWYRQILGQKVEFLVSFYNNEISEKSEIFDDQFSVERPDGSNFTLKIRSTKLEDSAMYFCASSEAGLALGMEYFGPGTRLTVT.

The V call is TRBV11-2, the J call TRBJ2-1, with 7 bases that match TRBD1. Germline lookup yields CDR1 SGHAT and CDR2 FQNNGV. The length of the CDR3 is 14 residues. V was pared by 6 bases and J by 5 bases, with 7 bases of the junction left unmatched. CDR3 sequence (DNA): TGTGCCAGCAGGAGAGGGGGCAATCACAATGAGCAGTTCTTC. It encodes CASRRGGNHNEQFF.

This clone has a single count. An end of the junction does not agree with germline; a read error may underlie this. This chain links TRBV7-7 with TRBJ2-1; 14 bases line up with TRBD2. Looked up from germline, CDR1 is SSHAT and CDR2 is FNYEAQ (reference sequence). The CDR3 has 19 residues. The CDR3 spells CASSSIKGTSGSRHTEQFF. The CDR3 bases are TGTGCTAGCAGCTCGATCAAAGGGACTAGCGGGAGTCGTCATACTGAGCAGTTCTTC.

The rearrangement links TRBV6-6 to TRBJ1-6, with no clear D. Germline loops: CDR1 MNHNY, CDR2 SVGAGI (reference sequence). Trimming cost V 6 bases and J 0 bases, with 9 bases left between them. The CDR3 runs 15 residues. The CDR3 loop reads CASRSKSSYNSPLHF. As DNA, the CDR3 is TGTGCCAGCAGAAGCAAGAGCTCCTATAATTCACCCCTCCACTTT.

This clone was recorded a few times. The rearrangement uses TRBV6-1 and TRBJ2-4; D possibly corresponds to TRBD1 (8 bases). V dropped 6 bases and J dropped 8 bases, with 14 bases sitting between them. This CDR3 region has 13 residues. CDR1 is MNHNS and CDR2 is SASEGT in the germline V gene. CDR3 nucleotides: TGTGCCAGCAGCGGACAGGGAGGGGACATTCAGTACTTC. Protein: CASSGQGGDIQYF.